Below, 21 T cell receptor beta chains from the same sample are listed, as sequenced in a study of shared clonotypes between healthy human individuals. Data came from immunoSEQ multiplex PCR; TCRdb stores just in-frame clones and leaves some out. The sample comprises approximately 1.9 million clones, 90% to 95% of which are singletons, and around 1.7% rests with the top ten. Naive-designated CD8 cells lacked CD45RO, were positively enriched for CCR7, and omitted terminally differentiated effector memory CD45RA+ cells. Sequencing used naive CD8+ T cells from PBMCs. The source is a young man in good health. Some clones in this sample may be carry-over from other donors' samples.

The chain has TRBV5-1 and TRBJ2-6; D might be TRBD2 (6 bases). V was pared by 2 bases and J by 4 bases, with 7 bases between. The CDR3 covers 14 residues. Germline V gives CDR1 SGHRS, CDR2 YFSETQ. The CDR3 DNA is TGCGCCAGCAGCTTAGGGAGGGGGGCCAACGTCCTGACTTTC. Translated: CASSLGRGANVLTF.

This clone has only one observation. The chain couples TRBV11-2 to TRBJ2-1; the match to TRBD1 covers 8 bases. Germline CDR1 SGHAT, CDR2 FQNNGV. The V and J ends lost 5 bases and 3 bases, in that order; junction bases with no gene match: 12. This CDR3 is 17 amino acids long. DNA for the CDR3: TGTGCCAGCAGCGCCCCCGTCCGAGACAGGGGCTACAATGAGCAGTTCTTC. As protein: CASSAPVRDRGYNEQFF.

This clone was recorded only once. This chain connects TRBV7-8 to TRBJ2-1; D is uncertain. Deletions cut 5 bases from V and 5 bases from J, with 19 bases between. The CDR3 sequence is 16 residues long. The germline gives CDR1 SGHVS, CDR2 FQNEAQ. This chain's CDR3 is CASSPLKVGWDNEQFF. The CDR3 DNA follows: TGTGCCAGCAGCCCACTAAAAGTGGGCTGGGACAATGAGCAGTTCTTC.

This chain joins TRBV27 and TRBJ2-2; the D gene is possibly TRBD2 (5 bases). This CDR3 is 15 amino acids long. Trimming took 2 bases from V and 1 from J, leaving 8 bases between them. Germline lookup yields CDR1 MNHEY and CDR2 SMNVEV (reference sequence). The CDR3 reads CASSLVGLNTGELFF. The CDR3 DNA sequence: TGTGCCAGCAGTTTAGTAGGACTGAACACCGGGGAGCTGTTTTTT.

The chain couples TRBV9 to TRBJ2-4, with D possibly TRBD1 on 6 matching bases. Germline CDR1 and CDR2: SGDLS and YYNGEE. Trimming removed 3 bases at V and 0 bases at J, with 19 bases between. The CDR3 covers 18 residues. CDR3 coding DNA: TGTGCCAGCAGCGCGCCCCGGGACAACCTCCTAGCCAAAAACATTCAGTACTTC. Translation: CASSAPRDNLLAKNIQYF.

This clone has more than one count but fewer than ten. The sample holds other DNA sequences that translate to the same CDR3. The chain couples TRBV9 to TRBJ2-5; 10 positions agree with TRBD1. CDR1 and CDR2 from the germline V gene are SGDLS and YYNGEE. The CDR3 has 15 amino acids. Trimming cost V 0 bases and J 4 bases; bases outside gene matches: 3. The CDR3 spells CASSVGTGGGETQYF. CDR3 nucleotide sequence: TGTGCCAGCAGCGTAGGGACAGGGGGTGGAGAGACCCAGTACTTC.

This chain uses TRBV29-1 with TRBJ2-1; 9 bases map to TRBD2. Germline CDR1 SQVTM, CDR2 ANQGSEA. J lost 6 bases, V lost 6 bases, and 9 bases had no gene match. The CDR3 runs 14 residues. The CDR3 spells CSVLAGGPINEQFF. DNA of the CDR3: TGCAGCGTATTGGCGGGAGGGCCCATCAATGAGCAGTTCTTC.

The chain carries TRBV4-1 and TRBJ2-2; D uncertain. The CDR3 is made up of 18 amino acids. Germline CDR1 reads MGHRA; CDR2 reads YSYEKL. Trimming left V 2 bases short and J 2 bases short, with 18 bases between. CDR3 DNA sequence: TGCGCCAGCAGCCAAAAGCCCGGCGATAGCAGAAACACCGGGGAGCTGTTTTTT. This gives the protein CASSQKPGDSRNTGELFF.

Here the CDR3 DNA reads TGTGCCAGCAGCTTATACTCCGGGACTAGCGGGAGGAATGAGCAGTTCTTC. This encodes CASSLYSGTSGRNEQFF. V and J are TRBV7-9 and TRBJ2-1; 15 nucleotides line up with TRBD2. CDR1 SEHNR and CDR2 FQNEAQ come from the germline V gene (reference sequence). The junction had 6 bases not matched to a gene; V was cut back by 2 bases and J by 7 bases. CDR3 length: 17 amino acids.

This clone was observed a single time. The rearrangement uses TRBV7-9 and TRBJ2-4; D is perhaps TRBD2 (5 bases). The germline gives CDR1 SEHNR, CDR2 FQNEAQ (reference sequence). The V end lost 5 bases, the J end lost 8 bases, and 19 bases lay between the germline ends. The CDR3 has 15 amino acids. The CDR3 reads CASSLAYLKGDIQYF. Written as DNA, the CDR3 is TGTGCCAGCAGCCTCGCCTATCTAAAGGGAGACATTCAGTACTTC.

This sequence joins TRBV27 and TRBJ1-5; D is uncertain. CDR3 length: 15 amino acids. The V end lost 2 bases, the J end lost 5 bases, and 13 bases lay between the germline ends. Looked up from germline, CDR1 is MNHEY and CDR2 is SMNVEV (reference sequence). CDR3 sequence reads: CASSLSKGQHQPQHF. CDR3 sequence (DNA): TGTGCCAGCAGTTTAAGTAAGGGTCAGCATCAGCCCCAGCATTTT.

This clone showed up just once. Its ends do not fully match the called genes, so a read error is possible. This chain uses TRBV28 with TRBJ2-7; D may be TRBD2 (6 bases). CDR1 and CDR2 (germline): MDHEN, SYDVKM. This CDR3 spans 14 amino acids. DNA of the CDR3: TGTGCCAGCATCTTCGCGGGGTCCTACTACAAGCAGTACTTC. This encodes CASIFAGSYYKQYF.

The sample holds one count of this clone. V and J are TRBV29-1 and TRBJ1-3; D might be TRBD1 (6 bases). The CDR3 runs 16 residues. Germline V CDR1 and CDR2: SQVTM, ANQGSEA. V lost 6 bases, J lost 4 bases, and 22 bases lay in between. The CDR3 is CSVPPGGPSAGNTIYF. Written as DNA, the CDR3 is TGCAGCGTGCCACCCGGGGGCCCTTCCGCGGGAAACACCATATATTTT.

A remark on this clone: The same CDR3 also results from other DNA sequences found in this sample. The V gene is TRBV7-9, the J gene TRBJ1-2; D possibly corresponds to TRBD1 (5 bases). The germline V gene encodes CDR1 SEHNR and CDR2 FQNEAQ (reference sequence). V was pared by 2 bases and J by 8 bases, with 12 bases between. The CDR3 sequence is 13 residues long. Written as DNA, the CDR3 is TGTGCCAGCAGCTTAATACGAGGGGACGGCTACACCTTC. Translating gives CASSLIRGDGYTF.

V gene TRBV7-9 combines with J gene TRBJ1-2; the D is unclear. Germline assignment: CDR1 SEHNR and CDR2 FQNEAQ (reference sequence). The ends were cut back, 5 bases at V and 7 bases at J, with 14 bases in the middle. CDR3 length: 13 amino acids. The CDR3 region has the DNA TGTGCCAGCAGCAGCGCATCCTGGACTGGCTACACCTTC. The encoded protein is CASSSASWTGYTF.

This chain connects TRBV5-6 to TRBJ2-5; maybe TRBD2 (5 bases). V dropped 1 base and J dropped 5 bases, with 12 bases sitting between them. Germline V CDR1 and CDR2: SGHDT, YYEEEE. The CDR3 has 14 amino acids. CDR3 coding DNA: TGTGCCAGCAGCTTGTCCTGGGAGCGGGAGACCCAGTACTTC. The encoded protein is CASSLSWERETQYF.

The V call is TRBV7-9, the J call TRBJ2-5, with a possible D match to TRBD2 (6 bases). CDR1 and CDR2 (germline): SEHNR, FQNEAQ (reference sequence). V gave up 6 bases and J gave up 3 bases, with 14 bases separating them. The CDR3 is made up of 14 amino acids. The CDR3 loop reads CASRPSGEEETQYF. CDR3 DNA: TGTGCCAGCAGGCCCTCCGGGGAGGAAGAGACCCAGTACTTC.

The rearrangement uses TRBV19 and TRBJ2-1; a possible D gene is TRBD1 (6 bases). This CDR3 is built from 15 residues. With 5 bases removed from V and 5 bases from J, the gap between germline ends came to 16 bases. CDR1 and CDR2 (germline): LNHDA, SQIVND (reference sequence). CDR3 sequence: CASSATGFSDNEQFF. DNA for the CDR3: TGTGCCAGTAGTGCCACAGGGTTCTCGGACAATGAGCAGTTCTTC.

This clone was counted once. The chain recombines TRBV28 with TRBJ2-7; perhaps TRBD2 as D (5 bases). Germline loops: CDR1 MDHEN, CDR2 SYDVKM. The CDR3 extends over 13 amino acids. V lost 7 bases and J 3 bases, leaving 13 bases between the germline ends. This chain's CDR3 is CASTSPGDYEQYF. The CDR3 DNA reads as TGTGCCAGCACCTCTCCCGGGGACTACGAGCAGTACTTC.

The chain links TRBV4-3 to TRBJ1-6; D is uncertain. Germline V lookup: CDR1 LGHNA, CDR2 YSLEER. This CDR3 region has 15 residues. With 0 bases removed from V and 5 bases from J, the gap between germline ends came to 8 bases. CDR3 nucleotide sequence: TGCGCCAGCAGCCAAGAGAACTCGGATAATTCACCCCTCCACTTT. Amino acids: CASSQENSDNSPLHF.

The chain links TRBV19 to TRBJ1-5; D possibly corresponds to TRBD1 (5 bases). Germline loops: CDR1 LNHDA, CDR2 SQIVND (reference sequence). This CDR3 contains 13 residues. Trimming stripped 5 bases from V and 6 bases from J, with 11 bases between. CDR3 sequence: CASSEGVGQPQHF. The CDR3 DNA reads TGTGCCAGTAGTGAAGGGGTGGGTCAGCCCCAGCATTTT.